These 29 T cell receptor beta chains were all obtained from the same sample, sequenced in a study of CD4 T cells in relation to SARS-CoV-2 and coronaviruses. The unexposed donors gave CD4+ T cells in about 2010-2019, prior to COVID-19. Assay used: immunoSEQ multiplex PCR; TCRdb lists only in-frame clones, some missing. The data show about 60,000 clones, with about 94% seen just once and 0.12% to 0.15% held by the top ten. Sequencing was done on a sample of naive CD4+ T cells from PBMCs. The sample's subset: naive CD4+ T cells isolated by negative enrichment. All receptors derive from a human donor in good health.

The CDR3 loop is CASSFGAGQYSGNTIYF. CDR3 coding DNA: TGTGCCAGCAGCTTTGGGGCTGGACAGTACTCTGGAAACACCATATATTTT. J is TRBJ1-3 and V is TRBV11-2; weak D call: TRBD1 (6 bases). CDR3 length: 17 residues. The germline V gene encodes CDR1 SGHAT and CDR2 FQNNGV. The ends were cut back, 3 bases at V and 0 bases at J, with 15 bases in the middle.

The V call is TRBV18, the J call TRBJ2-1; possibly TRBD2 for D (6 bases). From germline, CDR1 is KGHSH and CDR2 LQKENI. CDR3 length: 17 residues. V was cut by 3 bases and J by 6 bases, with 21 bases left in between. CDR3 region: CASSPVGAGGYANEQFF. The CDR3 bases are TGTGCCAGCTCACCGGTGGGCGCTGGGGGGTATGCCAATGAGCAGTTCTTC.

The chain has TRBV7-9 and TRBJ1-4; possible D gene TRBD1, 5 bases. This CDR3 spans 15 amino acids. With 2 bases removed from V and 8 bases from J, the gap between germline ends came to 15 bases. CDR1 is SEHNR and CDR2 is FQNEAQ in the germline V gene (reference sequence). The CDR3 bases are TGTGCCAGCAGCTTAACCGCAGGGAAGTGGGAAAAACTGTTTTTT. Translation gives CASSLTAGKWEKLFF.

This clone was seen a single time. This sequence joins TRBV7-9 and TRBJ2-6; possible D gene TRBD2, 7 bases. Germline V gene sequence: CDR1 SEHNR, CDR2 FQNEAQ (reference sequence). V dropped 8 bases and J dropped 1 base, with 12 bases sitting between them. This CDR3 spans 15 amino acids. The CDR3 here is CASGGGHSGANVLTF. CDR3 DNA: TGTGCCAGCGGGGGGGGGCATTCTGGGGCCAACGTCCTGACTTTC.

The J gene is TRBJ2-2, the V gene TRBV5-1, with a weak D call TRBD1 (6 bases). The V end lost 3 bases, the J end lost 5 bases, and 11 bases lay between the germline ends. This CDR3 has 14 residues. Germline V gene sequence: CDR1 SGHRS, CDR2 YFSETQ. The CDR3 spells CASSSGQSTGELFF. In DNA, the CDR3 is TGCGCCAGCAGCTCCGGACAGTCGACCGGGGAGCTGTTTTTT.

CDR3 nucleotide sequence: TGTGCCAGCTCACCACTATTGACAGGGACCTCCTACGAGCAGTACTTC. It translates to CASSPLLTGTSYEQYF. V gene TRBV18 combines with J gene TRBJ2-7, with 7 positions matching TRBD1. The CDR3 spans 16 residues. In germline, CDR1 is KGHSH, CDR2 LQKENI. Germline trimming cut 1 base from V and 0 bases from J; bases unmatched to any gene: 6. The full variable domain, its missing parts supplied by reference TRBV18 and TRBJ2-7, is NAGVMQNPRHLVRRRGQEARLRCSPMKGHSHVYWYRQLPEEGLKFMVYLQKENIIDESGMPKERFSAEFPKEGPSILRIQQVVRGDSAAYFCASSPLLTGTSYEQYFGPGTRLTVT.

This chain connects TRBV27 to TRBJ1-1; 9 bases line up with TRBD1. Trimming removed 5 bases from V and 2 bases from J; junction bases left unmatched: 6. Germline loops: CDR1 MNHEY, CDR2 SMNVEV (reference sequence). The CDR3 has 15 amino acids. CDR3 in DNA: TGTGCCAGCAGTCCAAGGGACAGGGCAAACACTGAAGCTTTCTTT. It specifies CASSPRDRANTEAFF.

DNA for the CDR3: TGTGCCAGCAGCGTCCAACAGGGATACGAAGCTTTCTTT. Translated: CASSVQQGYEAFF. The genes are TRBV7-6 and TRBJ1-1, with a tentative D call TRBD1 (6 bases). Germline assignment: CDR1 SGHVS and CDR2 FNYEAQ. Deletions cut 5 bases from V and 8 bases from J, with 15 bases between. The CDR3 is 13 residues long.

This clone was observed once. V and J are TRBV5-4 and TRBJ2-1; D possibly matches TRBD1 or TRBD2 (7 bases each). The CDR3 totals 14 residues. The V gene's germline CDR1 is SGHNT and CDR2 YYREEE (reference sequence). V gave up 5 bases and J gave up 7 bases, with 16 bases separating them. The CDR3 is CASRPNQGGNEQFF. The CDR3 nucleotides read TGTGCCAGCAGACCAAACCAGGGGGGGAATGAGCAGTTCTTC.

J is TRBJ2-1 and V is TRBV5-1; D perhaps matches TRBD2 (6 bases). Trimming pared 0 bases from V and 13 bases from J, leaving 14 bases between. The CDR3 totals 13 residues. CDR1 SGHRS and CDR2 YFSETQ come from the germline V gene. CDR3 coding DNA: TGCGCCAGCAGCTTGGCCCAAGGAGGGCAACAGTTCTTC. It translates to CASSLAQGGQQFF.

The chain combines TRBV5-4 with TRBJ2-4; D uncertain. The CDR3 sequence is 13 residues long. Germline-derived CDR1 and CDR2 are SGHNT and YYREEE (reference sequence). Trimming cost V 2 bases and J 5 bases, with 8 bases left between them. Written as DNA, the CDR3 is TGTGCCAGCAGCTTAGGACGGGAAAACATTCAGTACTTC. This encodes CASSLGRENIQYF.

The V gene is TRBV2, the J gene TRBJ2-5; maybe TRBD2 (5 bases). The V gene lost 3 bases and the J gene lost 1 base, with 9 bases spanning the gap. Germline CDR1 reads SNHLY; CDR2 reads FYNNEI. The CDR3 consists of 14 residues. The CDR3 sequence: CASSESGSQETQYF. For the CDR3, the DNA is TGTGCCAGCAGTGAGAGCGGATCCCAAGAGACCCAGTACTTC. Variable domain in full (rest from reference TRBV2 and TRBJ2-5): EPEVTQTPSHQVTQMGQEVILRCVPISNHLYFYWYRQILGQKVEFLVSFYNNEISEKSEIFDDQFSVERPDGSNFTLKIRSTKLEDSAMYFCASSESGSQETQYFGPGTRLLVL.

The chain couples TRBV5-4 to TRBJ2-7; either TRBD1 or TRBD2 may fit D (5 bases each). V lost 3 bases, J lost 5 bases, and 12 bases lay in between. Germline V lookup: CDR1 SGHNT, CDR2 YYREEE (reference sequence). The length of the CDR3 is 13 residues. CDR3 bases: TGTGCCAGCAGCTCCTCCGGGGCCAACGAGCAGTACTTC. It encodes CASSSSGANEQYF.

This chain joins TRBV5-4 and TRBJ1-1; 8 nucleotides line up with TRBD1. The CDR3 runs to 15 residues. The V and J ends lost 0 bases and 7 bases, in that order; junction bases with no gene match: 8. Germline CDR1 and CDR2: SGHNT and YYREEE (reference sequence). Written as DNA, the CDR3 is TGTGCCAGCAGCTTGGCGGGACAGGCGACTCATGAAGCTTTCTTT. It yields the protein CASSLAGQATHEAFF.

This chain connects TRBV7-2 to TRBJ2-3, with TRBD2 matching over 9 bases. The CDR3 contains 16 residues. Losses at the gene ends were 4 bases for V and 5 bases for J; bases not matched to a gene: 10. Looked up from germline, CDR1 is SGHTA and CDR2 is FQGNSA. The CDR3, as DNA: TGTGCCAGCAGCTCAACCCCGGGACTAGCAGTAGATACGCAGTATTTT. It is translated as CASSSTPGLAVDTQYF.

The chain joins TRBV30 to TRBJ1-6; D is undetermined. The V gene lost 3 bases and the J gene lost 12 bases, with 12 bases spanning the gap. The V gene's germline CDR1 is GTSNPN and CDR2 SVGIG (reference sequence). This CDR3 is 12 amino acids long. CDR3: CAWSPVRGPLHF. CDR3 DNA sequence: TGTGCCTGGAGCCCGGTGCGTGGACCCCTCCACTTT.

The chain uses TRBV30 and TRBJ1-3; tentatively, D is TRBD1 (5 bases). Trimming removed 3 bases from V and 4 bases from J, with 19 bases in between. The germline CDR1 and CDR2 sequences are GTSNPN and SVGIG (reference sequence). The CDR3 loop spans 16 amino acids. The CDR3 spells CAWSGRGRDFGNTIYF. The DNA for the CDR3 is TGTGCCTGGAGCGGCCGGGGCAGGGATTTCGGAAACACCATATATTTT.

The V gene is TRBV18, the J gene TRBJ2-5; D gene unclear. This CDR3 region has 17 residues. CDR1 and CDR2 from the germline V gene are KGHSH and LQKENI. The V end lost 3 bases, the J end lost 4 bases, and 21 bases lay between the germline ends. The CDR3 sequence is CASSPLPNGRTPETQYF. The CDR3 DNA sequence: TGTGCCAGCTCACCCCTACCAAATGGGCGAACTCCAGAGACCCAGTACTTC.

The chain recombines TRBV3-1 (or the pseudogene TRBV3-2) with TRBJ2-7; D is possibly TRBD1 (6 bases). Trimming shortened V by 5 bases and J by 3 bases, and 17 bases separated the two germline ends. Germline V gene sequence: CDR1 LGHDT, CDR2 YNNKEL (reference sequence). The length of the CDR3 is 15 residues. CDR3 DNA: TGTGCCAGCAGCACCCGGACAGACTCTTTCTACGAGCAGTACTTC. Translating gives CASSTRTDSFYEQYF.

The chain carries TRBV19 and TRBJ1-5; TRBD1 is a possible D gene (5 bases). V lost 4 bases to trimming and J lost 4 bases, with 23 bases between them. Per germline, CDR1 LNHDA and CDR2 SQIVND (reference sequence). The CDR3 sequence is 18 residues long. This chain's CDR3 is CASSTLELGGEGNQPQHF. Written as DNA, the CDR3 is TGTGCCAGTAGTACCCTAGAACTGGGAGGGGAAGGGAATCAGCCCCAGCATTTT.

The chain has TRBV6-2 or TRBV6-3 and TRBJ2-2; 14 bases are shared with TRBD2. The CDR3 length is 23 residues. Germline assignment: CDR1 MNHEY and CDR2 SVGEGT. Trimming removed 8 bases from V and 3 bases from J; junction bases left unmatched: 26. The CDR3 DNA reads as TGTGCCAGCGGCCCAAGACCCGGGACTAGCGGGAGAGGTGGTATTTGGGACACCGGGGAGCTGTTTTTT. Protein sequence: CASGPRPGTSGRGGIWDTGELFF.

The table lists this clone with a count of one. The CDR3 DNA follows: TGTGCCAGCAGCACAGGACGGACTAGCGGGAACAATACGCAGTATTTT. This translates into CASSTGRTSGNNTQYF. The rearrangement links TRBV21-1 to TRBJ2-3; the table's TRBD2 call for D was not verified on the DNA. TRBV21-1 is designated a pseudogene. The CDR3 extends over 16 amino acids.

The chain recombines TRBV20-1 with TRBJ1-2; no reliable D call. V dropped 6 bases and J dropped 6 bases, with 8 bases sitting between them. The CDR3 contains 10 residues. Germline CDR1 DFQATT, CDR2 SNEGSKA (reference sequence). The CDR3 sequence: CSARTDGYTF. For the CDR3, the DNA is TGCAGTGCAAGGACGGATGGCTACACCTTC.

The rearrangement links TRBV3-1 (or the pseudogene TRBV3-2) to TRBJ2-7, with 7 bases aligning to TRBD1. Germline assignment: CDR1 LGHDT and CDR2 YNNKEL (reference sequence). After removal of 4 bases from V and 6 bases from J, the junction contained 18 bases not matched to a gene. CDR3 length: 17 residues. CDR3 sequence reads: CASSPMYGQGVIGEQYF. CDR3 DNA: TGTGCCAGCAGCCCGATGTATGGGCAGGGGGTGATCGGCGAGCAGTACTTC.

The chain uses TRBV6-5 and TRBJ1-2; 7 nucleotides align to TRBD1. Trimming at V came to 4 bases and at J to 4 bases, leaving 9 bases not matched to a gene. Looked up from germline, CDR1 is MNHEY and CDR2 is SVGAGI. The CDR3 is 15 residues long. CDR3 residues: CASSWDRAASYGYTF. In DNA, the CDR3 is TGTGCCAGCAGTTGGGACAGAGCTGCGAGCTATGGCTACACCTTC.

J is TRBJ2-1 and V is TRBV4-1, with a possible D match to TRBD2 (6 bases). The CDR3 has 19 amino acids. V dropped 0 bases and J dropped 0 bases, with 18 bases sitting between them. Germline assignment: CDR1 MGHRA and CDR2 YSYEKL. The CDR3 nucleotides are TGCGCCAGCAGCCAAGATACCACAGTAGCGGAGGTCTCCTACAATGAGCAGTTCTTC. Its translation: CASSQDTTVAEVSYNEQFF.

The chain recombines TRBV2 with TRBJ2-1; 13 nucleotides align to TRBD2. Germline loops: CDR1 SNHLY, CDR2 FYNNEI. V lost 6 bases, J lost 7 bases, and 6 bases stayed unmatched. The CDR3 spans 15 residues. The CDR3 nucleotides are TGTGCCAGCAGCCCGACTAGCGGGAGGCCAAATGAGCAGTTCTTC. This codes for CASSPTSGRPNEQFF.

Points on this clone: This same CDR3 is encoded by further DNA sequences in the sample. This chain uses TRBV18 with TRBJ2-7; 7 positions agree with TRBD1. Trimming cost V 3 bases and J 7 bases; bases outside gene matches: 3. The length of the CDR3 is 12 residues. The germline V gene has CDR1 KGHSH and CDR2 LQKENI. This CDR3 is CASSPDRVEQYF. In DNA form, the CDR3 reads TGTGCCAGCTCACCCGACAGGGTTGAGCAGTACTTC.

V gene TRBV7-3 combines with J gene TRBJ2-1; 8 bases are a match to TRBD1. CDR1 and CDR2 (germline): SGHTA, FQGTGA. The CDR3 contains 16 residues. The V segment lost 5 bases and the J segment 6 bases; nucleotides outside the gene matches: 12. The CDR3, as DNA: TGTGCCAGCAGCCGAGGTGGGGGACAGGTCTCCAATGAGCAGTTCTTC. This sequence encodes CASSRGGGQVSNEQFF. Together with reference TRBV7-3 and TRBJ2-1, the CDR3 gives the full variable domain: GAGVSQTPSNKVTEKGKYVELRCDPISGHTALYWYRQSLGQGPEFLIYFQGTGAADDSGLPNDRFFAVRPEGSVSTLKIQRTERGDSAVYLCASSRGGGQVSNEQFFGPGTRLTVL.